The 11 T cell receptor beta chains below were found in one sample sequenced in a study of OX40 agonist ivuxolimab in advanced cancers. Generated by immunoSEQ multiplex PCR, the TCRdb table keeps only in-frame clones and is missing some. Here the sample spans 70,000 to 95,000 clones, about 90% being singletons. The sample in question was CD4+ or CD8+ T cells sorted from blood, obtained in a trial of the OX40 agonist ivuxolimab. The receptors here all came from an adult with an advanced solid tumor such as melanoma, head and neck, liver or kidney cancer.

This clone was observed a single time. The V and J genes are TRBV5-1 and TRBJ1-1; tentative D call: TRBD1 (5 bases). The germline V and J ends were trimmed by 0 bases and 5 bases, with 11 bases remaining between them. Germline-derived CDR1 and CDR2 are SGHRS and YFSETQ. The CDR3 is 14 residues long. The CDR3 DNA follows: TGCGCCAGCAGCTTGGTTGTCGAGGGGACTGAAGCTTTCTTT. Translation gives CASSLVVEGTEAFF. Full variable domain (remainder filled in from reference TRBV5-1 and TRBJ1-1): KAGVTQTPRYLIKTRGQQVTLSCSPISGHRSVSWYQQTPGQGLQFLFEYFSETQRNKGNFPGRFSGRQFSNSRSEMNVSTLELGDSALYLCASSLVVEGTEAFFGQGTRLTVV.

This clone was observed a single time. This sequence joins TRBV4-3 and TRBJ2-5; no reliable D call. The J call could be wrong; TRBJ2-7 is a better fit for the DNA end. CDR3 size: 15 residues. Germline CDR1 and CDR2: LGHNA and YSLEER. This CDR3 reads CASSQAQTATYEQYF. CDR3 DNA: TGCGCCAGCAGCCAAGCCCAGACTGCCACCTACGAGCAGTACTTC.

The rearrangement joins TRBV25-1 to TRBJ2-1; D is ambiguous. Trimming took off 1 base at V and 15 bases at J, with 13 bases between the two ends. This CDR3 spans 12 amino acids. Looked up from germline, CDR1 is MGHDK and CDR2 is SYGVNS. The CDR3 is CASSELGGLRFF. CDR3 DNA sequence: TGTGCCAGCAGTGAATTGGGTGGGCTTCGGTTCTTC.

This chain joins TRBV19 and TRBJ2-4; 9 bases align to TRBD2. CDR1 is LNHDA and CDR2 is SQIVND in the germline V gene (reference sequence). This CDR3 spans 16 amino acids. J gave up 2 bases and V 3 bases, and 5 bases lay outside the gene matches. The CDR3 region has the DNA TGTGCCAGTAGTATCGGCGGGAGGGCGCCCAAAAACATTCAGTACTTC. It encodes CASSIGGRAPKNIQYF.

The chain carries TRBV2 and TRBJ2-6; 7 bases match TRBD1. Germline loops: CDR1 SNHLY, CDR2 FYNNEI. This CDR3 spans 15 amino acids. The junction had 1 base not matched to a gene; V was cut back by 3 bases and J by 2 bases. Here the CDR3 reads CASSEGTAGANVLTF. In DNA form, the CDR3 reads TGTGCCAGCAGTGAGGGGACAGCTGGGGCCAACGTCCTGACTTTC.

The gene calls are TRBV6-6 and TRBJ2-1, with 9 nucleotides matching TRBD2. V was clipped by 7 bases and J by 4 bases; unmatched bases: 8. Germline V CDR1 and CDR2: MNHNY, SVGAGI (reference sequence). The CDR3 extends over 15 amino acids. CDR3 residues: CASNLLAGDYNEQFF. In nucleotides, the CDR3 is TGTGCCAGCAACCTACTAGCGGGTGATTACAATGAGCAGTTCTTC.

The chain joins TRBV30 to TRBJ1-3; D is unclear. CDR3 length: 13 residues. Trimming took off 3 bases at V and 2 bases at J, with 8 bases between the two ends. CDR1 and CDR2 from the germline V gene are GTSNPN and SVGIG (reference sequence). The CDR3 bases are TGTGCCTGGAGCGTAGGAGCTGGAAACACCATATATTTT. It codes for CAWSVGAGNTIYF.

The chain employs TRBV5-6 and TRBJ1-2, with D uncertain. V was clipped by 0 bases and J by 4 bases, with 10 bases between them. Looked up from germline, CDR1 is SGHDT and CDR2 is YYEEEE. The CDR3 is made up of 14 amino acids. CDR3 bases: TGTGCCAGCAGCTTGGTTAGGGTTCGCTATGGCTACACCTTC. Residues: CASSLVRVRYGYTF.

This rearrangement joins TRBV18 to TRBJ2-1; no clear D gene. The CDR3 totals 13 residues. The V and J ends lost 2 bases and 3 bases respectively, with 5 bases between them. Per germline, CDR1 KGHSH and CDR2 LQKENI. The DNA of the CDR3 is TGTGCCAGCTCACCATTCGACTACAATGAGCAGTTCTTC. Translation: CASSPFDYNEQFF.

This clone has a handful of counts. This sequence joins TRBV21-1 and TRBJ1-1. TRBV21-1 is a pseudogene locus. The CDR3 loop spans 14 amino acids. The CDR3: CASRYRPASDEAFF. CDR3 coding DNA: TGTGCCAGCCGTTACCGACCCGCCTCCGATGAAGCTTTCTTT.

In its sample, this clone was seen once. This chain joins TRBV7-2 and TRBJ2-7; a weak D match, TRBD2 (5 bases). V was trimmed by 2 bases and J by 6 bases, leaving 11 bases between them. From germline, CDR1 is SGHTA and CDR2 FQGNSA. The CDR3 runs 13 residues. The CDR3 DNA is TGTGCCAGCAGCTTAACTAGGCCGGGCGAGCAGTACTTC. This sequence encodes CASSLTRPGEQYF.